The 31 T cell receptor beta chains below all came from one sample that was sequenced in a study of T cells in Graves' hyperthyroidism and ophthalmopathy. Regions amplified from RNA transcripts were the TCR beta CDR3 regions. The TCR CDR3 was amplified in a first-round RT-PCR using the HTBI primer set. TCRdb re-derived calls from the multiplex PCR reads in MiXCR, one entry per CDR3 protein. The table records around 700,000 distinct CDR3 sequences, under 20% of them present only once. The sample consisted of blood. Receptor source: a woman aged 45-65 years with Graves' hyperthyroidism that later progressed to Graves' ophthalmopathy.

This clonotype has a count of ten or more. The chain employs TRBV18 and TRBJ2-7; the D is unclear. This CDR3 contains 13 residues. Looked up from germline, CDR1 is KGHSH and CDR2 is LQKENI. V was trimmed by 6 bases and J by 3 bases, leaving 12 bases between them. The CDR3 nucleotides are TGTGCCAGCTCCCCCGAGACGGGCTACGAGCAGTACTTC. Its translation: CASSPETGYEQYF. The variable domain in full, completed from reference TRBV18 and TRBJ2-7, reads NAGVMQNPRHLVRRRGQEARLRCSPMKGHSHVYWYRQLPEEGLKFMVYLQKENIIDESGMPKERFSAEFPKEGPSILRIQQVVRGDSAAYFCASSPETGYEQYFGPGTRLTVT.

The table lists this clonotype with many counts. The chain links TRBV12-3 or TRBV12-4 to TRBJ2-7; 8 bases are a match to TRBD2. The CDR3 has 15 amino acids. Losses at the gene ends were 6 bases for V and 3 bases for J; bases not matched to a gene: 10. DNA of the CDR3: TGTGCCAGCAGGTTCCGGGGCGGGGGGAACTACGAGCAGTACTTC. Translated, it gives CASRFRGGGNYEQYF.

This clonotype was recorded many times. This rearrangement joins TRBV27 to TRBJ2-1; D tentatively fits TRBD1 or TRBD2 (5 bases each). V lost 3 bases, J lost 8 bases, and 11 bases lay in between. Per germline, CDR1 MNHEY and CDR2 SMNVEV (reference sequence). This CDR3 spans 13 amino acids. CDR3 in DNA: TGTGCCAGCAGTTTTCGCAGGGAGCATGAGCAGTTCTTC. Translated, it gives CASSFRREHEQFF.

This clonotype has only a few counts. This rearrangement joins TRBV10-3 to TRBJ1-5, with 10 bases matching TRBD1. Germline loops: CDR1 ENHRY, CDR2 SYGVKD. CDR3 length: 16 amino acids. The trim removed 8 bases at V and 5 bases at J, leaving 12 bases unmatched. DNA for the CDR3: TGTGCCATCGGGGACAGGGGATCGGGAACATATCAGCCCCAGCATTTT. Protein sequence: CAIGDRGSGTYQPQHF.

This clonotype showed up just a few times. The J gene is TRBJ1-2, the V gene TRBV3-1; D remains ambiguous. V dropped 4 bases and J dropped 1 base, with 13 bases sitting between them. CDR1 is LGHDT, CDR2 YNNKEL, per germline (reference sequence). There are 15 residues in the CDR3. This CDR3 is CASSPRGVINYGYTF. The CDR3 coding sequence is TGTGCCAGCAGCCCCCGGGGAGTTATTAACTATGGCTACACCTTC.

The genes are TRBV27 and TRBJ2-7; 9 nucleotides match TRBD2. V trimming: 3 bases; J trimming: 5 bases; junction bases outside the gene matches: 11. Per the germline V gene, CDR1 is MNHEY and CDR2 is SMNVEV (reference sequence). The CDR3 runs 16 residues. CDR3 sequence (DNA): TGTGCCAGCAGTTTCCTCGGGGCGGGGGGGCCTGACGAGCAGTACTTC. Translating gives CASSFLGAGGPDEQYF.

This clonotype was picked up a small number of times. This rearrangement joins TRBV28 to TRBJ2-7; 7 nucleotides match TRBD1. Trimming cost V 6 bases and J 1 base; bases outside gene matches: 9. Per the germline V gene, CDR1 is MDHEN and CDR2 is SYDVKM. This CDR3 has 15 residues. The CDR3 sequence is CASRYGTATSYEQYF. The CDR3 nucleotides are TGTGCCAGCAGATATGGGACAGCCACTTCCTACGAGCAGTACTTC.

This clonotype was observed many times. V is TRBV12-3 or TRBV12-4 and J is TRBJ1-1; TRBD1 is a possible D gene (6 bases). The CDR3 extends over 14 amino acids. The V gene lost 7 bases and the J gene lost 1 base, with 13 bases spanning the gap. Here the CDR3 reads CASTQRQENTEAFF. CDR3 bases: TGTGCCAGCACCCAACGACAGGAGAACACTGAAGCTTTCTTT.

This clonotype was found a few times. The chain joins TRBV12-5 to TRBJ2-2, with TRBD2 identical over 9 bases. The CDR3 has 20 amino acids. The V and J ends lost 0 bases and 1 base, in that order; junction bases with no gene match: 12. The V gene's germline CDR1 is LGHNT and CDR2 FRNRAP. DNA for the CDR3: TGTGCTAGTGGTTTGGTTCTGCCCGGGCGGGGGGGTATGAACACCGGGGAGCTGTTTTTT. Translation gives CASGLVLPGRGGMNTGELFF.

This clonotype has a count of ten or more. The CDR3 DNA follows: TGTGCCAGCAGTATCACCGGGACAGGGGATTCACCCCTCCACTTT. This encodes CASSITGTGDSPLHF. The gene calls are TRBV14 and TRBJ1-6; TRBD1 agrees at 10 bases. This CDR3 is built from 15 residues. V dropped 6 bases and J dropped 8; count of bases not matched to a gene: 7. CDR1 SGHDN and CDR2 FVKESK come from the germline V gene.

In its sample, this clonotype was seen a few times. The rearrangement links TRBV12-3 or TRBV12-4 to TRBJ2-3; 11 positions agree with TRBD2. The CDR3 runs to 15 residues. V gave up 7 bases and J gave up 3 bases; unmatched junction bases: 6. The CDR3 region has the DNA TGTGCCAGCATTAGCGGGGGGGCCCGGACAGATACGCAGTATTTT. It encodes CASISGGARTDTQYF.

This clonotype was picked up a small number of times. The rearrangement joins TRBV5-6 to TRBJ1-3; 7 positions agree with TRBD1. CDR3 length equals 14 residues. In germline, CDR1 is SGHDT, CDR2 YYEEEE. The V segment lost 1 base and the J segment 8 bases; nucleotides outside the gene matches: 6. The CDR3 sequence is CASSLYRGRYTIYF. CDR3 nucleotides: TGTGCCAGCAGCTTGTACAGGGGACGGTACACCATATATTTT.

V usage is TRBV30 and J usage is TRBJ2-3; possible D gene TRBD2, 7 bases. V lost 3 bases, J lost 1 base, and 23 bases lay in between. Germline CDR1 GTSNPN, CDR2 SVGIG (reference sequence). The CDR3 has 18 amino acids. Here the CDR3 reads CAWRLGLGRGPRTDTQYF. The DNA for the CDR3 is TGTGCCTGGAGGCTGGGACTGGGGCGGGGGCCTCGCACAGATACGCAGTATTTT. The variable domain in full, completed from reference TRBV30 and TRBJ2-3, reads SQTIHQWPATLVQPVGSPLSLECTVEGTSNPNLYWYRQAAGRGLQLLFYSVGIGQISSEVPQNLSASRPQDRQFILSSKKLLLSDSGFYLCAWRLGLGRGPRTDTQYFGPGTRLTVL.

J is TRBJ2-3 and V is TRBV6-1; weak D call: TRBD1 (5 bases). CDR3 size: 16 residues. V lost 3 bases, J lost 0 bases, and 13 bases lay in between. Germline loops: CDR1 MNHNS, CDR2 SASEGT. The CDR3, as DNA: TGTGCCAGCAGTGACCAAGGGGTTTCTAGCACAGATACGCAGTATTTT. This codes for CASSDQGVSSTDTQYF.

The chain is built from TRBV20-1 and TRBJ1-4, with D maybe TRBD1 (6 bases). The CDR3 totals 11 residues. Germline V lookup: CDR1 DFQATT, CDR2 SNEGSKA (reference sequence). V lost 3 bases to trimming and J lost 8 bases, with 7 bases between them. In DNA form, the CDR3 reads TGCAGTGCTAGCGACAGGGAAAAACTGTTTTTT. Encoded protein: CSASDREKLFF.

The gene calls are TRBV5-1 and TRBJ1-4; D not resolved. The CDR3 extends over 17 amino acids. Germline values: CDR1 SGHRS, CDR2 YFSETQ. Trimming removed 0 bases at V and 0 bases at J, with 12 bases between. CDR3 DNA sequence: TGCGCCAGCAGCTTGGACTTGAGAATCGCAACTAATGAAAAACTGTTTTTT. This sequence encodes CASSLDLRIATNEKLFF. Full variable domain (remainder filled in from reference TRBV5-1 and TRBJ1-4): KAGVTQTPRYLIKTRGQQVTLSCSPISGHRSVSWYQQTPGQGLQFLFEYFSETQRNKGNFPGRFSGRQFSNSRSEMNVSTLELGDSALYLCASSLDLRIATNEKLFFGSGTQLSVL.

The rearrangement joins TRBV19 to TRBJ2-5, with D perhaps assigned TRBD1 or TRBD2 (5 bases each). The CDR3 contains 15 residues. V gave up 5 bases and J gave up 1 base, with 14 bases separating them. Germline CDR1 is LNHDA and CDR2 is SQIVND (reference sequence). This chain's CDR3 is CASSVRGGLQETQYF. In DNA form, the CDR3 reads TGTGCCAGTAGTGTGAGGGGCGGCCTCCAAGAGACCCAGTACTTC.

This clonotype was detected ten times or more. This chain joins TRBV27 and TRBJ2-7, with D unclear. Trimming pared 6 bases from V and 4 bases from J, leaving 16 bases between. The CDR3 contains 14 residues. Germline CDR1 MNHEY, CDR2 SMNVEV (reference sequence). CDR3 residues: CASSPDGFRYEQYF. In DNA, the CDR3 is TGTGCCAGCAGCCCCGACGGGTTTCGGTACGAGCAGTACTTC.

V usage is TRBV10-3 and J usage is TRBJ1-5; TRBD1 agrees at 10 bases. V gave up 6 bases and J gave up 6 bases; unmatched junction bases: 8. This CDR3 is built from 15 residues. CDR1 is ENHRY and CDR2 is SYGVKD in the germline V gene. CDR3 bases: TGTGCCATCAGCGACGACAGGGGGCTCGGTCAGCCCCAGCATTTT. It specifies CAISDDRGLGQPQHF.

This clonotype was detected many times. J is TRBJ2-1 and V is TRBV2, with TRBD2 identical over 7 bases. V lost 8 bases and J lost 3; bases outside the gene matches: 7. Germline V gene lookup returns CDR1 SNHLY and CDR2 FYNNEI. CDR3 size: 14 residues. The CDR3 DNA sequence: TGTGCCAGCGGGGGGGGGGACCTCTACAATGAGCAGTTCTTC. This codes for CASGGGDLYNEQFF.

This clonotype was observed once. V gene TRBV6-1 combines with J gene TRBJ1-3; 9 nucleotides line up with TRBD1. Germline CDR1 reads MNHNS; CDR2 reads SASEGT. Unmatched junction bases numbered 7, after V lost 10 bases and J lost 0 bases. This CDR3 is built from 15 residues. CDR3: CATLTGGGSGNTIYF. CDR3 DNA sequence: TGTGCCACCCTAACAGGGGGCGGCTCTGGAAACACCATATATTTT.

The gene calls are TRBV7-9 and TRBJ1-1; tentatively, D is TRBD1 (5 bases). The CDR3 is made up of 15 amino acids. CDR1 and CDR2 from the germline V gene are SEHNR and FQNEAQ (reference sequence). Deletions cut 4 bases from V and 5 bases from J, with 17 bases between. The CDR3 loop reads CASSSLRAEGTEAFF. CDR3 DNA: TGTGCCAGCAGCTCACTTCGGGCCGAGGGGACTGAAGCTTTCTTT.

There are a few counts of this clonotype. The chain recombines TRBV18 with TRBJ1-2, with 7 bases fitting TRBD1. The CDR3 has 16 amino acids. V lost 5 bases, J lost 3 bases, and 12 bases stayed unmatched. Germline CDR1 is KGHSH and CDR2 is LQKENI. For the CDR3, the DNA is TGTGCCAGCTCAGGGTCAAAGGGGGCGCCTGACTATGGCTACACCTTC. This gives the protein CASSGSKGAPDYGYTF.

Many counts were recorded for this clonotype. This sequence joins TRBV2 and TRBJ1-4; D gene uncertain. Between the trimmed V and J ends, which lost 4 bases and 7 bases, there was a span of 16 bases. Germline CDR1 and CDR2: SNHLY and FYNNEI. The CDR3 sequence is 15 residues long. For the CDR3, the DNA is TGTGCCAGCAGTGCACTGTCGGACCCCTTTGAAAAACTGTTTTTT. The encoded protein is CASSALSDPFEKLFF.

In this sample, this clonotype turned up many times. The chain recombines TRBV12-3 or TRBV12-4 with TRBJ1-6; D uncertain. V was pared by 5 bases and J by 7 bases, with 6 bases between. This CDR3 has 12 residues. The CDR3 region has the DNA TGTGCCAGCAGTCGCTCAAATTCACCCCTCCACTTT. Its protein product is CASSRSNSPLHF.

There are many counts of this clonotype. CDR3 amino acids: CASSQTPLGRHQETQYF. The CDR3 nucleotides are TGTGCCAGCAGCCAAACCCCCTTGGGAAGGCACCAAGAGACCCAGTACTTC. This chain uses TRBV3-1 with TRBJ2-5; D uncertain. The CDR3 sequence is 17 residues long. CDR1 is LGHDT and CDR2 is YNNKEL in the germline V gene (reference sequence). Between the trimmed V and J ends, which lost 2 bases and 0 bases, there was a span of 16 bases.

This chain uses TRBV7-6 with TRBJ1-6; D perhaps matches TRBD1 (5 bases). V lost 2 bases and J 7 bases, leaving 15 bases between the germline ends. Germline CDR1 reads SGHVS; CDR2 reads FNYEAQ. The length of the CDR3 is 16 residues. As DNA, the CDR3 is TGTGCCAGCAGCTTAAGTCGGGACCCGGCCAATTCACCCCTCCACTTT. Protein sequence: CASSLSRDPANSPLHF.

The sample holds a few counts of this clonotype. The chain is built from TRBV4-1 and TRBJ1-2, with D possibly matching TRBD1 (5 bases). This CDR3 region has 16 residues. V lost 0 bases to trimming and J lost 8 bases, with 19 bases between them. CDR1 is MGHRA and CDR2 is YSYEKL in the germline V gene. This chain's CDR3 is CASSQDYGAPGSGYTF. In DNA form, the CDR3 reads TGCGCCAGCAGCCAAGATTATGGGGCGCCTGGTTCAGGCTACACCTTC.

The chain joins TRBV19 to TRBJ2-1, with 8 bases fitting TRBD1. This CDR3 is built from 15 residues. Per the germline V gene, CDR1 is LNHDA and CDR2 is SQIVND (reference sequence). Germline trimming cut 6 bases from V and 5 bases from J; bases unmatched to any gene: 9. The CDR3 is CASRDRATPDNEQFF. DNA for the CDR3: TGTGCCAGTAGGGACAGGGCTACCCCCGACAATGAGCAGTTCTTC.

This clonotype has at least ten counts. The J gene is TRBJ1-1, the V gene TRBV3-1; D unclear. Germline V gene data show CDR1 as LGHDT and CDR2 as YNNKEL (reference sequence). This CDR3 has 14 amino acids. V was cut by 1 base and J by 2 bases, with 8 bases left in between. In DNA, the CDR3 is TGTGCCAGCAGCCAAGTGAAGGGAAACACTGAAGCTTTCTTT. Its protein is CASSQVKGNTEAFF.

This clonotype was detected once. The CDR3 region is CASSLVLGNGYTF. The CDR3, as DNA: TGTGCCAGCAGCTTAGTGCTTGGGAATGGCTACACCTTC. The chain is built from TRBV7-9 and TRBJ1-2; D ambiguous. V was trimmed by 1 base and J by 6 bases, leaving 9 bases between them. This CDR3 has 13 residues. CDR1 is SEHNR, CDR2 FQNEAQ, per germline (reference sequence).